A selection of T cell receptor beta chains follows, all from one sample in a study of CD8+CD57+ T cells in acquired aplastic anemia. TCRdb used MiXCR to reprocess the reads, holding one entry per CDR3 protein. The sample holds around 200,000 distinct CDR3 sequences; approximately 57% are singletons and the top ten take roughly 29%. The specimen was sorted CD4+, CD8+, or CD8+CD57+ T cells (not recorded which) from PBMCs. These receptors originate from a human donor in good health. Both conserved end residues are part of each CDR3. Each record gives: D gene, V gene, clone size, J gene, CDR3 protein, CDR3 DNA. The D gene is left open where the match is weak. Rows may omit the clone size; those that give it use once, few, many or a size class.

D: -
V: TRBV9
size: -
J: TRBJ1-4
CDR3: CASSVAGGNEKLFF
DNA: TGTGCCAGCAGCGTAGCCGGCGGTAATGAAAAACTGTTTTTT

D: -
V: TRBV7-8
size: once
J: TRBJ2-7
CDR3: CASSLVGESSYEQYF
DNA: TGTGCCAGCAGCTTAGTCGGGGAGAGCTCCTACGAGCAGTACTTC

D: -
V: TRBV20-1
size: -
J: TRBJ1-1
CDR3: CSAHGLRETEAFF
DNA: TGCAGTGCCCATGGGCTCAGGGAGACTGAAGCTTTCTTT

D: -
V: TRBV19
size: -
J: TRBJ1-3
CDR3: CASRPAPVDTIYF
DNA: TGTGCCAGCCGCCCCGCGCCCGTGGACACCATATATTTT

D: -
V: TRBV7-9
size: -
J: TRBJ1-4
CDR3: CASSLAQRDRYEKLFF
DNA: TGTGCCAGCAGCTTAGCGCAACGGGACCGCTATGAAAAACTGTTTTTT

D: TRBD2
V: TRBV7-9
size: -
J: TRBJ2-7
CDR3: CASSPAGGGSNSYEQYF
DNA: TGTGCCAGCAGTCCAGCGGGGGGCGGGTCGAACTCCTACGAGCAGTACTTC

D: -
V: TRBV7-2
size: once
J: TRBJ1-2
CDR3: CASSLGRQANYGYTF
DNA: TGTGCCAGCAGCTTAGGACGACAGGCGAACTATGGCTACACCTTC

D: -
V: TRBV19
size: many
J: TRBJ2-3
CDR3: CASSGDTQYF
DNA: TGTGCCAGCAGTGGGGATACGCAGTATTTT

D: -
V: TRBV7-8
size: many
J: TRBJ2-5
CDR3: CASSLIAEGETQYF
DNA: TGTGCCAGCAGCTTAATAGCGGAAGGGGAGACCCAGTACTTC

D: -
V: TRBV24-1
size: -
J: TRBJ2-5
CDR3: CATSDARTVQETQYF
DNA: TGTGCCACCAGTGACGCCCGGACAGTCCAAGAGACCCAGTACTTC

D: -
V: TRBV7-2
size: -
J: TRBJ2-5
CDR3: CASSLATGFRETQYF
DNA: TGTGCCAGCAGCTTAGCCACAGGCTTCCGGGAGACCCAGTACTTC

D: -
V: TRBV7-9
size: many
J: TRBJ2-1
CDR3: CASSLPAGAENEQFF
DNA: TGTGCCAGCAGCTTACCGGCAGGGGCGGAAAATGAGCAGTTCTTC

D: TRBD1
V: TRBV29-1
size: many
J: TRBJ2-3
CDR3: CSGETGSWLDTQYF
DNA: TGCAGCGGCGAGACAGGGTCTTGGTTGGATACGCAGTATTTT

D: -
V: TRBV5-1
size: -
J: TRBJ2-2
CDR3: CASSSTGPGELFF
DNA: TGCGCCAGCAGCTCCACAGGGCCCGGGGAGCTGTTTTTT

D: -
V: TRBV7-8
size: -
J: TRBJ1-4
CDR3: CASSPEGGAANEKLFF
DNA: TGTGCCAGCAGCCCAGAGGGGGGGGCAGCTAATGAAAAACTGTTTTTT

D: TRBD2
V: TRBV7-2
size: -
J: TRBJ2-7
CDR3: CASSLFTSGSDEQYF
DNA: TGTGCCAGCAGCTTATTCACTAGCGGGAGCGACGAGCAGTACTTC

D: -
V: TRBV29-1
size: many
J: TRBJ2-1
CDR3: CSVESGGEQFF
DNA: TGCAGCGTTGAATCTGGGGGCGAGCAGTTCTTC

D: TRBD1
V: TRBV4-2
size: -
J: TRBJ1-6
CDR3: CASSTTGDVRKEALHF
DNA: TGTGCCAGCAGCACAACAGGGGACGTAAGGAAGGAAGCCCTCCACTTT

D: -
V: TRBV7-9
size: -
J: TRBJ2-3
CDR3: CASTAPAPTDTQYF
DNA: TGTGCCAGCACGGCACCCGCTCCCACAGATACGCAGTATTTT

D: -
V: TRBV27
size: few
J: TRBJ1-2
CDR3: CASSLGGGLGGYTF
DNA: TGTGCCAGCAGTTTAGGTGGGGGACTAGGGGGCTACACCTTC

D: -
V: TRBV6-4
size: -
J: TRBJ1-6
CDR3: CASSGEAGSPLHF
DNA: TGTGCCAGCAGTGGGGAAGCGGGTTCACCCCTCCACTTT

D: -
V: TRBV2
size: -
J: TRBJ2-7
CDR3: CASSGQTGEQYF
DNA: TGTGCCAGCAGTGGACAGACGGGAGAGCAGTACTTC

D: TRBD1
V: TRBV7-6
size: -
J: TRBJ2-7
CDR3: CASSPRQGGYEQYF
DNA: TGTGCCAGCAGCCCGAGACAGGGCGGCTACGAGCAGTACTTC

D: TRBD2
V: TRBV7-2
size: -
J: TRBJ2-3
CDR3: CASTRGGRDTQYF
DNA: TGTGCCTCAACCCGGGGGGGGCGCGATACGCAGTATTTT

D: -
V: TRBV20-1
size: many
J: TRBJ1-4
CDR3: CSARLDEKLFF
DNA: TGCAGTGCTAGGTTAGACGAAAAACTGTTTTTT

D: -
V: TRBV20-1
size: -
J: TRBJ2-5
CDR3: CSARPGGETQYF
DNA: TGCAGTGCTAGACCGGGGGGCGAGACCCAGTACTTC

D: -
V: TRBV29-1
size: -
J: TRBJ1-1
CDR3: CSVAREAEGEAFF
DNA: TGCAGCGTTGCGAGGGAGGCGGAGGGTGAAGCTTTCTTT

D: TRBD1
V: TRBV7-6
size: many
J: TRBJ2-7
CDR3: CASRIRDSSYEQYF
DNA: TGTGCCAGCAGGATCCGGGACAGCTCCTACGAGCAGTACTTC

D: -
V: TRBV7-9
size: -
J: TRBJ2-7
CDR3: CASSHFSPGTVSYEQYF
DNA: TGTGCCAGCAGCCACTTCAGTCCCGGGACGGTCTCCTACGAGCAGTACTTC

D: -
V: TRBV7-3
size: -
J: TRBJ2-7
CDR3: CASSLAPSRTYEQYF
DNA: TGTGCCAGCAGCTTGGCCCCTAGCCGAACCTACGAGCAGTACTTC

D: TRBD2
V: TRBV20-1
size: -
J: TRBJ2-2
CDR3: CSARGTTSWGNTGELFF
DNA: TGCAGTGCTAGGGGGACGACTAGCTGGGGGAACACCGGGGAGCTGTTTTTT

D: TRBD1
V: TRBV6-1
size: -
J: TRBJ2-1
CDR3: CATSRQGASRQFF
DNA: TGTGCCACCAGCAGACAGGGCGCGAGCCGCCAGTTCTTC

D: -
V: TRBV10-2
size: -
J: TRBJ2-7
CDR3: CASSESGGDTLGEQYF
DNA: TGCGCCAGCAGTGAGTCTGGCGGGGATACCCTAGGCGAGCAGTACTTC

D: TRBD1
V: TRBV9
size: -
J: TRBJ1-3
CDR3: CASSGTEGNTIYF
DNA: TGTGCCAGCTCCGGGACAGAAGGAAACACCATATATTTT

D: -
V: TRBV20-1
size: -
J: TRBJ1-6
CDR3: CSGRGGSENSPLHF
DNA: TGCAGTGGGAGAGGGGGGTCAGAGAATTCACCCCTCCACTTT

D: -
V: TRBV19
size: -
J: TRBJ1-2
CDR3: CASSATQAGGYTF
DNA: TGTGCCAGTAGTGCCACCCAGGCGGGTGGCTACACCTTC

D: -
V: TRBV27
size: -
J: TRBJ2-3
CDR3: CASSLSSNTDTQYF
DNA: TGTGCCAGCAGTTTATCTAGTAACACCGATACGCAGTATTTT

D: -
V: TRBV3-1
size: -
J: TRBJ1-6
CDR3: CASSQVKAGHNSPLHF
DNA: TGTGCCAGCAGCCAAGTAAAGGCCGGACATAATTCACCCCTCCACTTT

D: TRBD1
V: TRBV6-5
size: many
J: TRBJ2-1
CDR3: CASSSGTGDEYNEQFF
DNA: TGTGCCAGCAGTTCCGGGACAGGGGACGAATACAATGAGCAGTTCTTC

D: -
V: TRBV12-3/TRBV12-4
size: -
J: TRBJ1-4
CDR3: CASSSRKGEKLFF
DNA: TGTGCCAGCAGTTCCCGCAAAGGTGAAAAACTGTTTTTT

D: -
V: TRBV10-3
size: once
J: TRBJ2-5
CDR3: CAISPGQTQYF
DNA: TGTGCCATCTCCCCTGGGCAGACCCAGTACTTC

D: -
V: TRBV9
size: many
J: TRBJ2-2
CDR3: CASSVGLDYQNTGELFF
DNA: TGTGCCAGCAGCGTAGGTCTGGACTATCAAAACACCGGGGAGCTGTTTTTT

D: TRBD1
V: TRBV7-2
size: once
J: TRBJ2-7
CDR3: CASSRGQGVPYEQYF
DNA: TGTGCCAGCAGCCGAGGACAGGGGGTCCCCTACGAGCAGTACTTC

D: TRBD1
V: TRBV6-4
size: -
J: TRBJ1-6
CDR3: CASSVYRDRVSPLHF
DNA: TGTGCCAGCAGTGTATACCGGGACAGGGTTTCACCCCTCCACTTT

D: -
V: TRBV3-1
size: few
J: TRBJ2-1
CDR3: CASSEPALANEQFF
DNA: TGTGCCAGCAGCGAACCAGCTTTGGCCAATGAGCAGTTCTTC

D: TRBD1
V: TRBV2
size: -
J: TRBJ2-3
CDR3: CASRLTGVSTDTQYF
DNA: TGTGCCAGCCGGCTAACAGGGGTGAGCACAGATACGCAGTATTTT

D: TRBD2
V: TRBV4-2
size: many
J: TRBJ2-1
CDR3: CASSQTSGGSPYNEQFF
DNA: TGTGCCAGCAGCCAAACTAGCGGGGGGAGCCCCTACAATGAGCAGTTCTTC

D: TRBD2
V: TRBV27
size: -
J: TRBJ2-1
CDR3: CAGSLLLAENNEQFF
DNA: TGTGCCGGCAGTTTGTTACTAGCGGAAAACAATGAGCAGTTCTTC

D: TRBD2
V: TRBV20-1
size: -
J: TRBJ2-6
CDR3: CSAGFGREISGANVLTF
DNA: TGCAGTGCTGGGTTCGGGCGGGAGATCTCTGGGGCCAACGTCCTGACTTTC

D: -
V: TRBV7-7
size: -
J: TRBJ2-2
CDR3: CASSLMETGELFF
DNA: TGTGCCAGCAGCTTAATGGAGACCGGGGAGCTGTTTTTT

D: -
V: TRBV10-3
size: few
J: TRBJ2-5
CDR3: CAISESQETQYF
DNA: TGTGCCATCAGTGAGTCCCAAGAGACCCAGTACTTC

D: TRBD1
V: TRBV2
size: -
J: TRBJ2-7
CDR3: CASSSQGVSYEQYF
DNA: TGCGCCAGCAGTAGTCAGGGGGTCTCCTACGAGCAGTACTTC

D: -
V: TRBV7-9
size: many
J: TRBJ2-1
CDR3: CASSLSGANEQFF
DNA: TGTGCCAGCAGCCTCTCAGGGGCTAATGAGCAGTTCTTC

D: -
V: TRBV11-2
size: -
J: TRBJ2-7
CDR3: CANSLGAEQYF
DNA: TGTGCCAACAGCCTAGGGGCCGAGCAGTACTTC

D: -
V: TRBV12-3/TRBV12-4
size: -
J: TRBJ1-4
CDR3: CASSLAGTEKLFF
DNA: TGTGCCAGCAGTTTAGCGGGGACTGAAAAACTGTTTTTT